These T cell receptor beta chains were read from a single sample in a study of cytomegalovirus exposure and HLA in healthy donors. The method was immunoSEQ multiplex PCR; TCRdb's version includes in-frame clones alone and lacks a portion of them. Among about 160,000 clones listed, approximately 75% were seen once. Sequencing was done on a sample of PBMCs. Receptors were obtained from a man aged 45-60 years in good health and CMV-seropositive. The CDR3 runs from the conserved cysteine through the conserved F or W. A D gene is named only where the DNA matches it firmly. Clone size is not always given. Where it is, it says once, few, many or a class for expanded clones.

d_gene	len	v_gene	abundance	j_gene	CDR3aa	CDR3nt
TRBD2	15	TRBV6-6	-	TRBJ2-1	CASSWTSGVYNEQFF	TGTGCCAGCAGTTGGACTAGCGGGGTCTACAATGAGCAGTTCTTC
-	13	TRBV7-3	-	TRBJ1-2	CASSLGGAYGYTF	TGTGCCAGCAGCTTAGGGGGGGCCTATGGCTACACCTTC
-	14	TRBV19	-	TRBJ1-2	CASSRAGYTHGYTF	TGTGCCAGTAGTAGAGCAGGGTATACCCATGGCTACACCTTC
-	14	TRBV7-3	-	TRBJ2-3	CASSLQGGTDTQYF	TGTGCCAGCAGCCTACAGGGTGGGACAGATACGCAGTATTTT
TRBD1	14	TRBV27	-	TRBJ1-2	CASGQGMYNYGYTF	TGTGCCAGCGGACAGGGGATGTATAACTATGGCTACACCTTC
-	14	TRBV5-6	few	TRBJ2-7	CASSLSGSSYEQYF	TGTGCCAGCAGCTTGTCGGGTTCCTCCTACGAGCAGTACTTC
TRBD1	13	TRBV18	-	TRBJ1-5	CASSPGQEVPQHF	TGTGCCAGCTCACCGGGACAGGAGGTACCCCAGCATTTT
-	16	TRBV4-2	few	TRBJ1-2	CTSSQDPDRPNYGYTF	TGTACCAGCAGCCAAGATCCGGACAGACCTAACTATGGCTACACCTTC
-	14	TRBV7-7	-	TRBJ2-2	CASSLGENTGELFF	TGTGCTAGCAGCTTAGGCGAGAACACCGGGGAGCTGTTTTTT
TRBD1	16	TRBV27	-	TRBJ1-2	CASFGQAREFGYGYTF	TGTGCCAGCTTCGGACAGGCGAGAGAGTTTGGCTATGGCTACACCTTC
-	15	TRBV7-6	-	TRBJ2-3	CASSPSTLSSDTQYF	TGTGCCAGCAGCCCCAGTACCTTATCCTCAGATACGCAGTATTTT
-	16	TRBV9	-	TRBJ2-6	CASSPLVASGANVLTF	TGTGCCAGCAGCCCTTTAGTCGCTTCTGGGGCCAACGTCCTGACTTTC
-	11	TRBV29-1	-	TRBJ2-7	CSVERNYEQYF	TGCAGCGTTGAGCGGAACTACGAGCAGTACTTC
-	14	TRBV7-6	once	TRBJ1-2	CASSLGTANYGYTF	TGTGCCAGCAGCTTAGGCACAGCTAACTATGGCTACACCTTC
-	15	TRBV28	-	TRBJ2-7	CASKGGLARSYEQYF	TGTGCCAGCAAGGGCGGGCTAGCACGGTCCTACGAGCAGTACTTC
TRBD2	14	TRBV4-3	-	TRBJ2-1	CASSQVWRGGEQFF	TGCGCCAGCAGCCAAGTTTGGCGGGGGGGCGAGCAGTTCTTC
-	15	TRBV9	-	TRBJ2-7	CASSVSGQGGYEQYF	TGTGCCAGCAGCGTTTCAGGCCAGGGAGGCTACGAGCAGTACTTC
TRBD2	12	TRBV10-2	few	TRBJ2-1	CASSVFGEGQFF	TGCGCCAGCAGTGTGTTCGGGGAGGGGCAGTTCTTC
TRBD1	19	TRBV5-1	-	TRBJ2-7	CASSGPGQENGNGYREQYF	TGCGCCAGCAGCGGACCGGGACAGGAGAATGGGAACGGCTACCGCGAGCAGTACTTC
-	13	TRBV10-1	-	TRBJ2-2	CASSDYNTGELFF	TGCGCCAGCAGTGACTACAACACCGGGGAGCTGTTTTTT
-	16	TRBV19	-	TRBJ1-6	CASSHRKSSYNSPLHF	TGTGCCAGTAGCCACAGGAAAAGCTCCTATAATTCACCCCTCCACTTT
-	14	TRBV4-3	-	TRBJ2-3	CASSQDHPRNTQYF	TGCGCCAGCAGCCAAGATCACCCTAGGAATACGCAGTATTTT
TRBD2	15	TRBV28	-	TRBJ2-2	CASRPGGLGTGELFF	TGTGCCAGCAGACCGGGAGGGCTTGGCACCGGGGAGCTGTTTTTT
TRBD1	12	TRBV27	-	TRBJ1-5	CASGQGAQPQHF	TGTGCCAGCGGACAGGGAGCCCAGCCCCAGCATTTT
-	16	TRBV27	few	TRBJ1-3	CVEILGAIHSGNTIYF	TGTGTTGAAATATTAGGGGCAATCCACTCTGGAAACACCATATATTTT